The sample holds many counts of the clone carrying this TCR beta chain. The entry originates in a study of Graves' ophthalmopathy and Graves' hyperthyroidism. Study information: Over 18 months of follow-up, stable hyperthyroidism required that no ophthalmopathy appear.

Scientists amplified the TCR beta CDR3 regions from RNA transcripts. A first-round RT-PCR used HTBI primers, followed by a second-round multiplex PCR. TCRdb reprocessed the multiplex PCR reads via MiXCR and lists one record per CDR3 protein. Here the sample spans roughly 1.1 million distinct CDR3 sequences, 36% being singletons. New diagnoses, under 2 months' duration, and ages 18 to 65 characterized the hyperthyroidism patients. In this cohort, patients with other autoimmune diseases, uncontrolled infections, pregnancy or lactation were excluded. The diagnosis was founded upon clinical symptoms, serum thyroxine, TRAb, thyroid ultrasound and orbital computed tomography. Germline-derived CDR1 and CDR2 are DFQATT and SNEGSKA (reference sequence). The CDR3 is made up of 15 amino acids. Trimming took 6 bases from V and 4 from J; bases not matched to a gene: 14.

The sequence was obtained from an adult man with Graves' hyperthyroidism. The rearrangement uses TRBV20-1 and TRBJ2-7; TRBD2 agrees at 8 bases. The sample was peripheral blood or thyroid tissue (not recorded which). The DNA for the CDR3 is TGCAGTGCCCGCCCCCACGCGGGGGGCCAATACGAGCAGTACTTC. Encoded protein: CSARPHAGGQYEQYF.